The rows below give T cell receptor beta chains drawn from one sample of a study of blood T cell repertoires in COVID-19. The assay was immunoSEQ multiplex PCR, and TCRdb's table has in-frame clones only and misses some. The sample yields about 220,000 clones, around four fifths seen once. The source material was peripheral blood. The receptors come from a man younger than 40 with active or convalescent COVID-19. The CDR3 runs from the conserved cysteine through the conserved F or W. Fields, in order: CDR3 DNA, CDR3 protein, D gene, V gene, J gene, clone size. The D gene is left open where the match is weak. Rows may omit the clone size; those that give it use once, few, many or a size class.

TGTGCCAGCCGATTATTGGGCGGGACCTACAATGAGCAGTTCTTC	CASRLLGGTYNEQFF	NA	TRBV3-1/TRBV3-2	TRBJ2-1	NA
TGCGCCAGCAGCCGCCGGGCCGACGGGGGCACTGAAGCTTTCTTT	CASSRRADGGTEAFF	NA	TRBV4-1	TRBJ1-1	NA
TGTGCCTGGAGCCGGACTGGGACTGAAGCTTTCTTT	CAWSRTGTEAFF	NA	TRBV30	TRBJ1-1	NA
TGTGCCACCAGCAGGGACAGGGGGAACACTGAAGCTTTCTTT	CATSRDRGNTEAFF	TRBD1	TRBV15	TRBJ1-1	NA
TGTGCCACCAGTGACTCCGGACAGGGTTCCAATGAGCAGTTCTTC	CATSDSGQGSNEQFF	TRBD1	TRBV24-1	TRBJ2-1	NA
TGCGCCAGCAGGACAGGGGATCAGCCCCAGCATTTT	CASRTGDQPQHF	TRBD1	TRBV10-1	TRBJ1-5	NA
TGTGCCAGTAGTATAAGGGACGGGGGTCAGCCCCAGCATTTT	CASSIRDGGQPQHF	NA	TRBV19	TRBJ1-5	NA
TGCGCCAGCAGCCAAGACATCGGCTACGAGCAGTACTTC	CASSQDIGYEQYF	NA	TRBV4-1	TRBJ2-7	NA
TGTGCCAGCTCACGGCTGAACACTGAAGCTTTCTTT	CASSRLNTEAFF	NA	TRBV18	TRBJ1-1	once
TGTGCCAGCAGCGTAGGTGCCGGACAGGCCTACGAGCAGTACTTC	CASSVGAGQAYEQYF	TRBD1	TRBV9	TRBJ2-7	NA
TGTGCCAGCAGTCAGATACTAGTCCCCAATGAGCAGTTCTTC	CASSQILVPNEQFF	NA	TRBV6-5	TRBJ2-1	NA
TGTGCCATCACTGGAGGTTGGGCGAATGAGCAGTTCTTC	CAITGGWANEQFF	NA	TRBV10-3	TRBJ2-1	NA
TGCGCCAGCAGCTTTTACAGGGGGCTCACAGATACGCAGTATTTT	CASSFYRGLTDTQYF	TRBD1	TRBV5-1	TRBJ2-3	NA
TGTGCCAGCAGCGTAGGCGGGGGCGGGGCCTTCACAGATACGCAGTATTTT	CASSVGGGGAFTDTQYF	NA	TRBV9	TRBJ2-3	NA
TGTGCCACTGACTTCGGAAGCGGACTCTACAATGAGCAGTTCTTC	CATDFGSGLYNEQFF	NA	TRBV15	TRBJ2-1	NA
TGCGCCAGCAGCCAAGAAGGTCAGGGGGGATATTCACCCCTCCACTTT	CASSQEGQGGYSPLHF	TRBD1	TRBV4-1	TRBJ1-6	NA
TGTGCCAGCAGCTTGGCCAAGGAAGGGACTAGCCCCCAGCAGTACTTC	CASSLAKEGTSPQQYF	TRBD2	TRBV5-4	TRBJ2-7	NA
TGTGCCACCAGCGGGCAAGATTCAACTAATGAAAAACTGTTTTTT	CATSGQDSTNEKLFF	NA	TRBV15	TRBJ1-4	once
TGTGCCAGCTCACCAGGACAGGGGAACTATGGCTACACCTTC	CASSPGQGNYGYTF	TRBD1	TRBV18	TRBJ1-2	once
TGTGCCTGGAGTACCCCAGGGGGGAACGAGCAGTACTTC	CAWSTPGGNEQYF	NA	TRBV30	TRBJ2-7	NA
TGTGCCAGCAGCTTACACCTTGTGAGCGGGGCTATCTACGAGCAGTACTTC	CASSLHLVSGAIYEQYF	TRBD2	TRBV5-4	TRBJ2-7	few
TGTGCCAGCAGCAGGGGGCAGTTAGAGACCCAGTACTTC	CASSRGQLETQYF	TRBD1	TRBV7-9	TRBJ2-5	NA
TGTGCCAGCAGTCCGACTAGCGGGGGGGAAAATGAGCAGTTCTTC	CASSPTSGGENEQFF	TRBD2	TRBV6-4	TRBJ2-1	NA
TGTGCCAGCAGCTTAGGTCGGGTCCTCCTGAACACTGAAGCTTTCTTT	CASSLGRVLLNTEAFF	NA	TRBV11-1	TRBJ1-1	many
TGTGCCAGCTGGCCGGGCGGGAATGGCAATGAGCAGTTCTTC	CASWPGGNGNEQFF	NA	TRBV6-6	TRBJ2-1	NA
TGTGCCAGCAGTTTAACGGTCGGGACTAGCAACTCCTACGAGCAGTACTTC	CASSLTVGTSNSYEQYF	TRBD2	TRBV28	TRBJ2-7	NA
TGTGCCAGTAGTAGAGGGTGGGTTCGTTTATCCACACCCAACACCGGGGAGCTGTTTTTT	CASSRGWVRLSTPNTGELFF	NA	TRBV19	TRBJ2-2	few
TGTGCCAGTAGATCTCCGGGAGGAACCGGGGAGCTGTTTTTT	CASRSPGGTGELFF	TRBD2	TRBV19	TRBJ2-2	NA
TGTGCCAGCAGCTTGGACTTCTACGCAGATACGCAGTATTTT	CASSLDFYADTQYF	NA	TRBV28	TRBJ2-3	NA
TGTGCCAGCAGACCGGACAGGGGTGAAGCTTTCTTT	CASRPDRGEAFF	TRBD1	TRBV6-6	TRBJ1-1	few
TGTGCCAGCAGCCAGCGGACCGAAATTCACAATGAGCAGTTCTTC	CASSQRTEIHNEQFF	NA	TRBV7-9	TRBJ2-1	NA
TGTGCCAGTAGTGCCGGGACTAGCCCCACAGATACGCAGTATTTT	CASSAGTSPTDTQYF	TRBD2	TRBV19	TRBJ2-3	NA
TGCGCCAGCAGCTTGGAGGGACTAGCGTACGAGCAGTACTTC	CASSLEGLAYEQYF	TRBD2	TRBV5-1	TRBJ2-7	few
TGTGCCAGCTGGGGGGGTCAGCACAATGAGCAGTTCTTC	CASWGGQHNEQFF	TRBD2	TRBV7-9	TRBJ2-1	NA
TGTGCCAGCAGCCAAGATGAGCGGGAGAGTAGGTACGAGCAGTACTTC	CASSQDERESRYEQYF	TRBD2	TRBV14	TRBJ2-7	NA
TGTGCCAGCAGCCCGGGACTAGGAGTCGCGCAGTACTTC	CASSPGLGVAQYF	TRBD2	TRBV11-2	TRBJ2-7	NA
TGTGCCAGCAGCTCCCGGTTTCTAGCGGGGGGGCAGGATACGCAGTATTTT	CASSSRFLAGGQDTQYF	TRBD2	TRBV9	TRBJ2-3	NA
TGTGCCAGCAGCTTGGCCGTGGGACAGGGTTTTGAGGGCTACACCTTC	CASSLAVGQGFEGYTF	TRBD1	TRBV5-4	TRBJ1-2	NA
TGTGCCAGCCTTACCCGGGACACCAACACTGAAGCTTTCTTT	CASLTRDTNTEAFF	NA	TRBV6-4	TRBJ1-1	NA
TGTGCCAGCAGCCGGGGGGGCTCTAGCACAGATACGCAGTATTTT	CASSRGGSSTDTQYF	TRBD2	TRBV5-4	TRBJ2-3	NA
TGTGCCAGCAGTTCCCCTGGGACAGGGTATCCTGAAGCTTTCTTT	CASSSPGTGYPEAFF	TRBD1	TRBV28	TRBJ1-1	NA
TGCGCCAGCAGCGGGCCGACAGGGGGTGGTGTGGAGCAGTACTTC	CASSGPTGGGVEQYF	TRBD1	TRBV5-1	TRBJ2-7	NA